The 20 T cell receptor beta chains reported below all come from one sample, sequenced in a study of blood T cells in healthy people across ages. Through a sample-barcoded 5' primer and a J-beta primer mix, a second PCR was run for roughly 6 to 12 cycles. TCRdb re-called the 5' RACE reads through MiXCR, storing one row per CDR3 protein. The sample holds over a million distinct CDR3 sequences, 42% seen once. Material for sequencing was blood. The receptors stem from a woman aged 18-30 years in good health.

For this clonotype: A much larger clone is a single base away; this may be a read error. The CDR3, as DNA: TGTGCCAGTAGTATAGGATTGGGTCGGGACTCTTATTCTGGGCAGTACTTC. Translating gives CASSIGLGRDSYSGQYF. The chain carries TRBV19 and TRBJ2-5; TRBD2 might be the D (6 bases). The CDR3 is 17 amino acids. Germline CDR1 LNHDA, CDR2 SQIVND (reference sequence). With 1 base removed from V and 11 bases from J, the gap between germline ends came to 26 bases.

This clonotype appeared a few times. This sequence joins TRBV12-3 or TRBV12-4 and TRBJ2-3; 14 nucleotides line up with TRBD2. V dropped 7 bases and J dropped 4; count of bases not matched to a gene: 4. This CDR3 has 15 residues. The CDR3 coding sequence is TGTGCCAGCACCATGACTAGCGGGGGGGCAGATACGCAGTATTTT. Translation gives CASTMTSGGADTQYF.

This clonotype was seen a few times. The chain combines TRBV13 with TRBJ2-3; D not certain. This CDR3 has 18 residues. With 3 bases removed from V and 0 bases from J, the gap between germline ends came to 19 bases. Germline assignment: CDR1 PRHDT and CDR2 FYEKMQ (reference sequence). CDR3 sequence: CASSFLTAQETSTDTQYF. CDR3 in DNA: TGTGCCAGCAGCTTCCTAACCGCTCAGGAGACTAGCACAGATACGCAGTATTTT.

The CDR3 is CASSQQSGGRSSSYNEQFF. The CDR3 DNA follows: TGTGCCAGCAGCCAACAGTCCGGCGGGAGGTCTAGCTCCTACAATGAGCAGTTCTTC. The chain joins TRBV4-2 to TRBJ2-1; 8 bases are shared with TRBD2. Looked up from germline, CDR1 is LGHNA and CDR2 is YNFKEQ. J gave up 0 bases and V 2 bases, and 12 bases lay outside the gene matches. The CDR3 totals 19 residues.

As DNA, the CDR3 is TGCGCCAGCAGCCCACCTAGGGCAGGGAATAATCAGCCCCAGCATTTT. Translated: CASSPPRAGNNQPQHF. V gene TRBV4-1 combines with J gene TRBJ1-5, with a weak D call TRBD1 (5 bases). Germline-derived CDR1 and CDR2 are MGHRA and YSYEKL. The V gene lost 4 bases and the J gene lost 4 bases, with 17 bases spanning the gap. The CDR3 totals 16 residues.

This clonotype was detected only a few times. The V gene is TRBV10-3, the J gene TRBJ1-6; no definite D call. This CDR3 has 15 residues. CDR1 and CDR2 (germline): ENHRY, SYGVKD. V shed 2 bases and J shed 5 bases, with 10 bases lying between them. The CDR3 DNA reads TGTGCCATCAGTGAGGGAAGGGTCGATAATTCACCCCTCCACTTT. The encoded protein is CAISEGRVDNSPLHF.

With regard to this clonotype: One junction end does not reproduce the germline sequence, and a read error may be involved. The chain is built from TRBV3-1 and TRBJ1-2; D remains ambiguous. The CDR3 is 14 amino acids. Germline CDR1 LGHDT, CDR2 YNNKEL (reference sequence). CDR3 loop: CTSSRSQGGYGYTF. DNA for the CDR3: TGTACCAGCAGCCGATCTCAAGGCGGCTATGGCTACACCTTC.

The chain recombines TRBV6-6 with TRBJ1-5; 7 nucleotides match TRBD1. CDR1 MNHNY and CDR2 SVGAGI come from the germline V gene (reference sequence). The J segment lost 0 bases and the V segment lost 2 bases, leaving 7 bases of the junction unmatched. The CDR3 sequence is 17 residues long. CDR3: CASSYRGDSLSNQPQHF. CDR3 DNA sequence: TGTGCCAGCAGTTACCGGGGGGACAGCCTTAGCAATCAGCCCCAGCATTTT.

The chain couples TRBV6-1 to TRBJ2-7, with a weak D call TRBD1 (6 bases). From germline, CDR1 is MNHNS and CDR2 SASEGT. Trimming removed 5 bases at V and 0 bases at J, with 11 bases between. The CDR3 has 14 residues. CDR3 residues: CASSWTDSSYEQYF. The CDR3 region has the DNA TGTGCCAGCAGTTGGACAGATAGCTCCTACGAGCAGTACTTC.

V gene TRBV27 combines with J gene TRBJ1-2; D call uncertain. The V gene lost 1 base and the J gene lost 8 bases, with 11 bases spanning the gap. Per the germline V gene, CDR1 is MNHEY and CDR2 is SMNVEV (reference sequence). This CDR3 contains 13 residues. In nucleotides, the CDR3 is TGTGCCAGCAGTTTATTATCGGGAGAAGGCTACACCTTC. Translated, it gives CASSLLSGEGYTF.

The chain has TRBV10-1 and TRBJ2-3, with TRBD2 as a possible D gene (5 bases). The V and J ends lost 6 bases and 2 bases respectively, with 15 bases between them. Germline V CDR1 and CDR2: WNHNN, SYGVQD (reference sequence). The CDR3 consists of 15 residues. CDR3 loop: CASSRTQVPTDTQYF. In DNA, the CDR3 is TGCGCCAGCAGCCGGACTCAGGTCCCCACAGATACGCAGTATTTT.

The table lists this clonotype with many counts. This sequence joins TRBV18 and TRBJ2-1; 11 bases agree with TRBD2. Germline V lookup: CDR1 KGHSH, CDR2 LQKENI. The V segment lost 5 bases and the J segment 3 bases; nucleotides outside the gene matches: 3. The CDR3 covers 15 residues. This CDR3 is CASSAGLADYNEQFF. CDR3 in DNA: TGTGCCAGCTCAGCGGGACTAGCGGACTACAATGAGCAGTTCTTC.

This clonotype was found many times. The CDR3 loop reads CSVGGTVTYEQYF. CDR3 sequence (DNA): TGCAGCGTTGGGGGGACAGTTACCTACGAGCAGTACTTC. The J gene is TRBJ2-7, the V gene TRBV29-1, with 7 bases matching TRBD1. Germline V gene sequence: CDR1 SQVTM, CDR2 ANQGSEA. With V trimmed by 4 bases and J by 2 bases, 5 bases remained unmatched. The CDR3 consists of 13 residues.

The chain combines TRBV27 with TRBJ2-5, with 13 positions matching TRBD2. The V gene end was trimmed by 6 bases and the J gene end by 4 bases; junction bases not matched to a gene: 8. This CDR3 contains 16 residues. Germline V CDR1 and CDR2: MNHEY, SMNVEV (reference sequence). The CDR3 nucleotides are TGTGCCAGCAGCTCACCCAGGACTAGCGGGAGAGAGACCCAGTACTTC. Its translation is CASSSPRTSGRETQYF.

This chain connects TRBV12-3 or TRBV12-4 to TRBJ2-1, with 7 bases that match TRBD2. CDR3 length equals 17 residues. Trimming took 8 bases from V and 7 from J; bases not matched to a gene: 20. CDR3 coding DNA: TGTGCCAGCGGCCTCCCCGGAGTCTCTGAGGGAGGGAATGAGCAGTTCTTC. This encodes CASGLPGVSEGGNEQFF.

The rearrangement links TRBV5-4 to TRBJ2-7, with D unclear. V gave up 4 bases and J gave up 3 bases, with 23 bases separating them. Germline-derived CDR1 and CDR2 are SGHNT and YYREEE (reference sequence). The CDR3 covers 17 residues. The CDR3 reads CASSTLPVVATRYEQYF. As DNA, the CDR3 is TGTGCCAGCAGCACCCTACCAGTGGTGGCCACCCGCTACGAGCAGTACTTC.

This clonotype occurred a few times. The J gene is TRBJ2-5, the V gene TRBV12-3 or TRBV12-4, with D perhaps TRBD2 (6 bases). With 6 bases removed from V and 5 bases from J, the gap between germline ends came to 13 bases. This CDR3 has 13 amino acids. DNA of the CDR3: TGTGCCAGCAGCCAACCTGGGGGGGAGACCCAGTACTTC. Protein: CASSQPGGETQYF.

J is TRBJ2-1 and V is TRBV15; TRBD2 matches 10 bases. Germline lookup yields CDR1 LNHNV and CDR2 YYDKDF (reference sequence). The junction had 6 bases not matched to a gene; V was cut back by 3 bases and J by 4 bases. The CDR3 is 16 residues long. This chain's CDR3 is CATSRGGLADYNEQFF. For the CDR3, the DNA is TGTGCCACCAGCAGGGGCGGACTAGCGGATTACAATGAGCAGTTCTTC.

This clonotype appeared a few times. The V gene is TRBV5-1, the J gene TRBJ2-1, with D perhaps matching TRBD2 (6 bases). The CDR3 length is 16 residues. V lost 0 bases and J lost 2, with 12 bases in between. CDR1 and CDR2 from the germline V gene are SGHRS and YFSETQ. This CDR3 reads CASSLGGTGAYNEQFF. As DNA, the CDR3 is TGCGCCAGCAGCTTGGGGGGTACGGGGGCCTACAATGAGCAGTTCTTC.

This clonotype was picked up a small number of times. At one end the junction does not follow the germline gene, possibly because of a read error. The chain uses TRBV14 and TRBJ2-7; 9 bases map to TRBD2. CDR1 and CDR2 from the germline V gene are SGHDN and FVKESK. This CDR3 has 15 amino acids. CDR3 sequence reads: CASSQGGAGGYEQYF. The CDR3, as DNA: TGTGCCAGCAGTCAAGGAGGAGCGGGGGGCTACGAGCAGTACTTC.